The 29 T cell receptor beta chains in this list originate from one sample, sequenced in a study of CD8 T cells in Susac syndrome. Random hexamers were used to reverse transcribe the RNA input (about 0.45 to 1 ug). TCRdb fed the immunoSEQ multiplex PCR reads into MiXCR, producing one record per CDR3 protein. The table includes approximately 170,000 distinct CDR3 sequences, approximately 93% detected once. Sequencing was performed on CD4+ T cells from PBMCs. These receptors all stem from a human donor with multiple sclerosis.

The chain carries TRBV5-1 and TRBJ2-4; 8 bases map to TRBD1. The V segment lost 0 bases and the J segment 2 bases; nucleotides outside the gene matches: 7. CDR3 length equals 17 residues. Per the germline V gene, CDR1 is SGHRS and CDR2 is YFSETQ. CDR3 protein: CASSLVAGGITKNIQYF. CDR3 DNA sequence: TGCGCCAGCAGCTTGGTTGCAGGGGGCATTACCAAAAACATTCAGTACTTC.

This chain links TRBV29-1 with TRBJ1-2, with D perhaps matching TRBD1 (6 bases). This CDR3 has 12 residues. From germline, CDR1 is SQVTM and CDR2 ANQGSEA. Trimming took 6 bases from V and 5 from J, leaving 13 bases between them. The CDR3 nucleotides are TGCAGCGTCGTCTCCCAGGGGTATGGCTACACCTTC. It specifies CSVVSQGYGYTF.

The chain joins TRBV30 to TRBJ1-2; no firm D call. The CDR3 extends over 16 amino acids. Trimming shortened V by 0 bases and J by 5 bases, and 19 bases separated the two germline ends. Germline V CDR1 and CDR2: GTSNPN, SVGIG (reference sequence). DNA of the CDR3: TGTGCCTGGAGTGTACAAGGAGTGGCTCAGCGATATGGCTACACCTTC. This translates into CAWSVQGVAQRYGYTF.

The V call is TRBV4-1, the J call TRBJ2-5; TRBD1 is a possible D gene (6 bases). V lost 3 bases and J lost 2, with 16 bases in between. The CDR3 runs to 16 residues. Germline CDR1 is MGHRA and CDR2 is YSYEKL. CDR3: CASSQGLGGNQETQYF. Here the CDR3 DNA reads TGCGCCAGCAGCCAGGGTCTAGGGGGAAATCAAGAGACCCAGTACTTC.

This rearrangement joins TRBV15 to TRBJ2-7; D not certain. V was clipped by 0 bases and J by 1 base, with 10 bases between them. Germline assignment: CDR1 LNHNV and CDR2 YYDKDF (reference sequence). The CDR3 runs 15 residues. CDR3 DNA sequence: TGTGCCACCAGCAGAGAGTCTAAACAGTCCTACGAGCAGTACTTC. It specifies CATSRESKQSYEQYF.

This chain links TRBV20-1 with TRBJ1-3; TRBD1 matches at 8 bases. Germline V gives CDR1 DFQATT, CDR2 SNEGSKA (reference sequence). This CDR3 comprises 15 residues. V shed 5 bases and J 4 bases; nucleotides not matched to a gene: 10. CDR3 sequence: CSAPTVGTGGNTIYF. The CDR3 nucleotides are TGCAGTGCTCCCACGGTCGGGACAGGAGGAAACACCATATATTTT.

The chain employs TRBV2 and TRBJ1-2, with 8 positions matching TRBD1. Germline loops: CDR1 SNHLY, CDR2 FYNNEI. This CDR3 spans 14 amino acids. Trimming cost V 8 bases and J 7 bases; bases outside gene matches: 12. Here the CDR3 reads CASHTGQGASGYTF. CDR3 in DNA: TGTGCCAGCCACACGGGTCAGGGGGCAAGTGGCTACACCTTC.

This chain links TRBV5-1 with TRBJ2-5; 7 nucleotides line up with TRBD2. Germline CDR1 reads SGHRS; CDR2 reads YFSETQ. Losses at the gene ends were 0 bases for V and 2 bases for J; bases not matched to a gene: 4. The CDR3 covers 15 residues. As DNA, the CDR3 is TGCGCCAGCAGCTTGGCGGGAGGAGGTCAAGAGACCCAGTACTTC. Encoded protein: CASSLAGGGQETQYF.

The J gene is TRBJ2-2, the V gene TRBV30; D unclear. Looked up from germline, CDR1 is GTSNPN and CDR2 is SVGIG (reference sequence). CDR3 length equals 11 residues. Trimming removed 3 bases at V and 7 bases at J, with 6 bases between. CDR3 in DNA: TGTGCCTGGAGAAGTGTCGGGGAGCTGTTTTTT. Translating it yields CAWRSVGELFF.

This chain uses TRBV3-1 with TRBJ1-2, with D possibly being TRBD1 (6 bases). V lost 4 bases and J lost 7, with 16 bases in between. There are 14 residues in the CDR3. From germline, CDR1 is LGHDT and CDR2 YNNKEL (reference sequence). Written as DNA, the CDR3 is TGTGCCAGCAGCCGCCCCACGGGAGGGGGTGGCTACACCTTC. This sequence encodes CASSRPTGGGGYTF.

The chain links TRBV29-1 to TRBJ2-1, with TRBD1 as a possible D gene (5 bases). From germline, CDR1 is SQVTM and CDR2 ANQGSEA. Trimming removed 6 bases at V and 3 bases at J, with 9 bases between. The CDR3 is 12 residues long. CDR3 in amino acids: CSVRTYYNEQFF. DNA for the CDR3: TGCAGCGTCCGGACATACTACAATGAGCAGTTCTTC.

This clonotype showed up just once. This chain uses TRBV25-1 with TRBJ2-7; D possibly corresponds to TRBD1 (6 bases). The germline V gene encodes CDR1 MGHDK and CDR2 SYGVNS. This CDR3 spans 12 amino acids. V was cut by 7 bases and J by 5 bases, with 12 bases left in between. The CDR3 here is CASISQGHEQYF. The CDR3, as DNA: TGTGCCAGCATTTCACAGGGCCACGAGCAGTACTTC.

The chain couples TRBV6-5 to TRBJ1-1; D remains ambiguous. CDR1 MNHEY and CDR2 SVGAGI come from the germline V gene. V lost 7 bases and J 1 base, leaving 10 bases between the germline ends. The CDR3 covers 13 residues. DNA for the CDR3: TGTGCCAGCATCCATCTGGGGAACACTGAAGCTTTCTTT. Its protein product is CASIHLGNTEAFF.

The V and J genes are TRBV20-1 and TRBJ1-5, with 8 nucleotides matching TRBD1. Per germline, CDR1 DFQATT and CDR2 SNEGSKA (reference sequence). This CDR3 region has 13 residues. Trimming at V came to 0 bases and at J to 5 bases, leaving 0 bases not matched to a gene. The CDR3 is CSARETGDQPQHF. The CDR3 DNA follows: TGCAGTGCTAGAGAGACAGGGGATCAGCCCCAGCATTTT.

This chain links TRBV3-1 with TRBJ2-2; TRBD2 is a possible D gene (5 bases). V was trimmed by 0 bases and J by 8 bases, leaving 10 bases between them. The V gene's germline CDR1 is LGHDT and CDR2 YNNKEL (reference sequence). The CDR3 has 14 residues. The DNA of the CDR3 is TGTGCCAGCAGCCAAGATGACCGGGAAGGGGAGCTGTTTTTT. This codes for CASSQDDREGELFF.

J is TRBJ1-4 and V is TRBV30; D ambiguous. The V end was cut by 3 bases, the J end by 8 bases, with 16 bases between. There are 14 residues in the CDR3. Germline loops: CDR1 GTSNPN, CDR2 SVGIG (reference sequence). The CDR3 loop is CAWSPPGIQEKLFF. The CDR3 DNA reads TGTGCCTGGAGCCCACCGGGGATTCAGGAAAAACTGTTTTTT.

The chain employs TRBV12-3 or TRBV12-4 and TRBJ1-1, with D maybe TRBD1 (5 bases). V was shortened by 3 bases and J by 1 base, with 9 bases between the two germline ends. The CDR3 contains 14 residues. CDR3 in amino acids: CASSFSQGNTEAFF. CDR3 sequence (DNA): TGTGCCAGCAGTTTCTCCCAGGGGAACACTGAAGCTTTCTTT.

This clonotype was recorded only once. The gene calls are TRBV6-5 and TRBJ1-1; D ambiguous. V was cut by 2 bases and J by 0 bases, with 4 bases left in between. The CDR3 has 13 amino acids. Germline-derived CDR1 and CDR2 are MNHEY and SVGAGI. The CDR3 nucleotides are TGTGCCAGCAGTTACGAAGTGAACACTGAAGCTTTCTTT. This gives the protein CASSYEVNTEAFF.

The chain uses TRBV6-2 or TRBV6-3 and TRBJ2-7, with TRBD2 identical over 14 bases. The J segment lost 2 bases and the V segment lost 6 bases, leaving 12 bases of the junction unmatched. CDR1 MNHEY and CDR2 SVGEGT come from the germline V gene. CDR3 length: 18 residues. The CDR3 sequence is CASRSPPGTSGGAYEQYF. The DNA of the CDR3 is TGTGCCAGCAGATCCCCCCCCGGGACTAGCGGGGGAGCCTACGAGCAGTACTTC.

This chain connects TRBV4-1 to TRBJ2-2; 8 bases align to TRBD1. The ends lost 7 bases at V and 7 bases at J; junction bases unmatched: 11. The CDR3 is 15 amino acids. In germline, CDR1 is MGHRA, CDR2 YSYEKL. The DNA of the CDR3 is TGCGCCAGCAAGTTGTGGGCAGGGGGCGACGGGGAGCTGTTTTTT. Amino acids: CASKLWAGGDGELFF.

The chain carries TRBV30 and TRBJ1-5; D is unresolved. The V gene's germline CDR1 is GTSNPN and CDR2 SVGIG (reference sequence). Trimming removed 0 bases at V and 2 bases at J, with 11 bases between. The CDR3 sequence is 15 residues long. CDR3 in DNA: TGTGCCTGGAGTGTAATAGGCGGCGGCAATCAGCCCCAGCATTTT. Translated: CAWSVIGGGNQPQHF.

This chain uses TRBV12-3 or TRBV12-4 with TRBJ1-1, with 11 bases fitting TRBD1. The CDR3 extends over 15 amino acids. The V and J ends lost 5 bases and 4 bases, in that order; junction bases with no gene match: 6. This chain's CDR3 is CASSDGTGGSTEAFF. CDR3 DNA: TGTGCCAGCAGTGACGGGACAGGGGGTAGCACTGAAGCTTTCTTT.

The genes are TRBV12-3 or TRBV12-4 and TRBJ1-1; TRBD1 is a possible D gene (6 bases). Trimming removed 6 bases from V and 0 bases from J, with 11 bases in between. This CDR3 region has 14 residues. The chain's CDR3 is CASRPRDMNTEAFF. In DNA, the CDR3 is TGTGCCAGCAGACCGAGGGACATGAACACTGAAGCTTTCTTT.

The rearrangement joins TRBV25-1 to TRBJ2-5; a weak D match, TRBD2 (6 bases). CDR3 length equals 15 residues. The V gene lost 2 bases and the J gene lost 5 bases, with 15 bases spanning the gap. Germline CDR1 and CDR2: MGHDK and SYGVNS. The CDR3, as DNA: TGTGCCAGCAGTGAAAGACCGGGAGCCGGGGAGACCCAGTACTTC. It codes for CASSERPGAGETQYF. Filled out from reference TRBV25-1 and TRBJ2-5, the complete variable domain reads EADIYQTPRYLVIGTGKKITLECSQTMGHDKMYWYQQDPGMELHLIHYSYGVNSTEKGDLSSESTVSRIRTEHFPLTLESARPSHTSQYLCASSERPGAGETQYFGPGTRLLVL.

This sequence joins TRBV6-5 and TRBJ1-1; D is unresolved. V lost 0 bases and J 1 base, leaving 12 bases between the germline ends. The CDR3 has 16 amino acids. Germline V gene lookup returns CDR1 MNHEY and CDR2 SVGAGI. This CDR3 reads CASSYSGRRSNTEAFF. CDR3 nucleotide sequence: TGTGCCAGCAGTTACTCGGGCAGAAGGTCGAACACTGAAGCTTTCTTT.

This clonotype was seen only a few times. This sequence joins TRBV5-1 and TRBJ2-7; D call uncertain. CDR3 length: 15 amino acids. Per the germline V gene, CDR1 is SGHRS and CDR2 is YFSETQ. Trimming cost V 0 bases and J 3 bases, with 13 bases left between them. CDR3 nucleotides: TGCGCCAGCAGCTTGGGATCGGGCGTCAGCTACGAGCAGTACTTC. It codes for CASSLGSGVSYEQYF.

This sequence joins TRBV28 and TRBJ2-3; 12 bases are shared with TRBD2. Trimming took 5 bases from V and 9 from J; bases not matched to a gene: 18. This CDR3 is 18 amino acids long. Looked up from germline, CDR1 is MDHEN and CDR2 is SYDVKM. The CDR3 nucleotides are TGTGCCAGCAGTCCTCCTGGGGCGGGACTAGCGGGTTCGGGGACGCAGTATTTT. Its translation: CASSPPGAGLAGSGTQYF.

With regard to this clonotype: A read error may produce the germline difference seen at one junction end. The CDR3 nucleotides are TGCGCCTGGAGTCCGGAAGCGAGTCAGCCCCAGCATTTT. This sequence encodes CAWSPEASQPQHF. The chain couples TRBV30 to TRBJ1-5; unclear D gene. CDR1 and CDR2 from the germline V gene are GTSNPN and SVGIG (reference sequence). The CDR3 is 13 residues long.

The chain employs TRBV20-1 and TRBJ2-1, with no clear D. The CDR3 spans 16 residues. CDR1 and CDR2 (germline): DFQATT, SNEGSKA (reference sequence). The CDR3 DNA is TGCAGCGCACTGCCTATACAGTCTAGCTCCTACAATGAGCAGTTCTTC. Translating it yields CSALPIQSSSYNEQFF.